The sequence of this T cell receptor beta chain was determined in a study of blood T cell repertoires in COVID-19. In the study overall: COVID-19 samples, acute and convalescent, were from the United States, Italy and Spain.

The CDR3 length is 15 residues. Per germline, CDR1 SGHRS and CDR2 YFSETQ. V gave up 4 bases and J gave up 8 bases; unmatched junction bases: 10. Participant age was about 18 to 89 years, and participants resided in roughly 25 US areas. Profiled with immunoSEQ multiplex PCR; TCRdb holds only in-frame clones, not every one. The sample has roughly 360,000 clones; 70% to 90% are singletons. This clonotype was sampled from a man aged 30-40 years who had recovered from COVID-19. The chain combines TRBV5-1 with TRBJ2-3; TRBD1 matches 10 bases. Specimen: PBMCs or T cells enriched from blood (not recorded which). The CDR3 bases are TGCGCCAGCAGCCAAGACAGGGGGCTGGGTAGTACGCAGTATTTT. Encoded protein: CASSQDRGLGSTQYF.